Each of the 23 T cell receptor beta chains below was sequenced from the same sample in a study of beta chain features in type 1 diabetes. What was sequenced were expressed TCRB transcripts, since all of the isolated RNA had been reverse transcribed. Using immunoSEQ multiplex PCR, the repertoire was profiled, and TCRdb retains in-frame clones only, with some absent. The data show fewer than 250,000 clones, about 14% seen once. The sequenced material came from naive CD4+ T cells from blood. These receptors came from a woman in her thirties or forties in good health.

This chain uses TRBV7-2 with TRBJ2-7; TRBD2 might be the D (6 bases). Germline V gives CDR1 SGHTA, CDR2 FQGNSA. With 5 bases removed from V and 2 bases from J, the gap between germline ends came to 16 bases. The CDR3 loop spans 15 amino acids. The CDR3 DNA follows: TGTGCCAGCAGCCAGACTAGAGATTCGGCCTACGAGCAGTACTTC. Translated, it gives CASSQTRDSAYEQYF.

The V call is TRBV5-1, the J call TRBJ1-1; no definite D call. Trimming shortened V by 7 bases and J by 1 base, and 14 bases separated the two germline ends. Germline CDR1 is SGHRS and CDR2 is YFSETQ. CDR3 length equals 14 residues. CDR3 DNA: TGCGCCAGCTTCCCGTCCCAGGCGAACACTGAAGCTTTCTTT. The encoded protein is CASFPSQANTEAFF.

This clone was seen only a few times. The chain is built from TRBV5-1 and TRBJ2-1, with TRBD1 matching over 7 bases. The CDR3 runs to 13 residues. J was trimmed by 6 bases and V by 5 bases; bases with no gene match: 5. Germline V gene data show CDR1 as SGHRS and CDR2 as YFSETQ. In DNA, the CDR3 is TGCGCCAGCAGACAGGGGTTCACCAATGAGCAGTTCTTC. Its protein product is CASRQGFTNEQFF.

This clone was recorded only once. V is TRBV7-8 and J is TRBJ2-5; 11 nucleotides line up with TRBD2. The length of the CDR3 is 16 residues. Germline values: CDR1 SGHVS, CDR2 FQNEAQ. J was trimmed by 0 bases and V by 6 bases; bases with no gene match: 6. CDR3 sequence reads: CASRQPTSGDQETQYF. The CDR3 DNA sequence: TGTGCCAGCAGACAACCGACTAGCGGGGACCAAGAGACCCAGTACTTC.

The gene calls are TRBV9 and TRBJ1-5; possible D gene TRBD1, 5 bases. The CDR3 is 14 residues long. CDR1 and CDR2 (germline): SGDLS, YYNGEE. Deletions cut 3 bases from V and 4 bases from J, with 11 bases between. The CDR3 coding sequence is TGTGCCAGCAGCGGAGGCCGGGGGAATCAGCCCCAGCATTTT. Amino acid sequence: CASSGGRGNQPQHF.

This clone was counted a few times. This sequence joins TRBV9 and TRBJ1-1; 7 bases are a match to TRBD1. V dropped 3 bases and J dropped 0; count of bases not matched to a gene: 5. The CDR3 is made up of 15 amino acids. Germline loops: CDR1 SGDLS, CDR2 YYNGEE. In nucleotides, the CDR3 is TGTGCCAGCAGCGCAGGGGGTCTACTGAACACTGAAGCTTTCTTT. Protein: CASSAGGLLNTEAFF. The variable domain in full, with the rest retrieved from reference TRBV9 and TRBJ1-1, is DSGVTQTPKHLITATGQRVTLRCSPRSGDLSVYWYQQSLDQGLQFLIQYYNGEERAKGNILERFSAQQFPDLHSELNLSSLELGDSALYFCASSAGGLLNTEAFFGQGTRLTVV.

In its sample, this clone was seen a few times. The chain combines TRBV29-1 with TRBJ1-2, with 8 bases fitting TRBD1. The CDR3 has 14 residues. Germline V CDR1 and CDR2: SQVTM, ANQGSEA. After removal of 7 bases from V and 7 bases from J, the junction contained 14 bases not matched to a gene. The CDR3 coding sequence is TGCAGCGCCGGAGGACAGGGAACAGCTGGTGGCTACACCTTC. Its protein is CSAGGQGTAGGYTF. Full variable domain (rest looked up from reference TRBV29-1 and TRBJ1-2): SAVISQKPSRDICQRGTSLTIQCQVDSQVTMMFWYRQQPGQSLTLIATANQGSEATYESGFVIDKFPISRPNLTFSTLTVSNMSPEDSSIYLCSAGGQGTAGGYTFGSGTRLTVV.

The V and J genes are TRBV5-1 and TRBJ1-1; 8 bases map to TRBD1. The V segment lost 0 bases and the J segment 4 bases; nucleotides outside the gene matches: 11. Germline V lookup: CDR1 SGHRS, CDR2 YFSETQ. This CDR3 comprises 17 residues. CDR3 region: CASSLGIIGQGGTEAFF. The CDR3 DNA reads as TGCGCCAGCAGCTTGGGCATTATTGGACAGGGTGGCACTGAAGCTTTCTTT.

V is TRBV7-9 and J is TRBJ1-4; D unresolved. Germline V gene lookup returns CDR1 SEHNR and CDR2 FQNEAQ (reference sequence). This CDR3 contains 14 residues. The V gene lost 1 base and the J gene lost 8 bases, with 11 bases spanning the gap. The CDR3 reads CASSLEQPWEKLFF. DNA for the CDR3: TGTGCCAGCAGCTTAGAACAGCCGTGGGAAAAACTGTTTTTT.

This chain connects TRBV6-5 to TRBJ2-7; perhaps TRBD2 as D (6 bases). V lost 8 bases and J lost 3, with 11 bases in between. CDR1 and CDR2 from the germline V gene are MNHEY and SVGAGI. The CDR3 loop spans 12 amino acids. This CDR3 is CASRGSSYEQYF. The CDR3 nucleotides are TGTGCCAGCCGGGGGAGTAGCTACGAGCAGTACTTC.

This clone was seen more than once but under ten times. The V call is TRBV25-1, the J call TRBJ1-1; D remains ambiguous. V was clipped by 2 bases and J by 4 bases, with 11 bases between them. This CDR3 region has 14 residues. Germline CDR1 reads MGHDK; CDR2 reads SYGVNS. The CDR3 nucleotides read TGTGCCAGCAGTGAAGAAACAGTGCGCACTGAAGCTTTCTTT. This encodes CASSEETVRTEAFF.

The chain has TRBV2 and TRBJ2-7; 7 bases are shared with TRBD2. Germline V gives CDR1 SNHLY, CDR2 FYNNEI. The CDR3 spans 11 residues. For the CDR3, the DNA is TGTGCCAGCGGTAACGCGGGGGTCCCACTGGTC. This translates into CASGNAGVPLV.

The chain carries TRBV25-1 and TRBJ2-6; 12 bases agree with TRBD1. The V gene end was trimmed by 4 bases and the J gene end by 4 bases; junction bases not matched to a gene: 5. Per germline, CDR1 MGHDK and CDR2 SYGVNS. This CDR3 contains 17 residues. CDR3 DNA: TGTGCCAGCAGTGGCCGGGACAGGGGGCTGGGGGCCAACGTCCTGACTTTC. It specifies CASSGRDRGLGANVLTF.

This clone was detected a few times. The chain employs TRBV7-2 and TRBJ2-6, with 11 bases aligning to TRBD2. The germline CDR1 and CDR2 sequences are SGHTA and FQGNSA. The CDR3 is 16 residues long. Germline trimming cut 5 bases from V and 2 bases from J; bases unmatched to any gene: 2. CDR3 loop: CASSTGLAAGANVLTF. The CDR3 nucleotides are TGTGCCAGCAGCACGGGACTAGCGGCTGGGGCCAACGTCCTGACTTTC.

This clone came up a few times. The rearrangement links TRBV11-2 to TRBJ2-3; D gene uncertain. V was shortened by 7 bases and J by 1 base, with 3 bases between the two germline ends. CDR1 is SGHAT and CDR2 is FQNNGV in the germline V gene. This CDR3 contains 11 residues. CDR3 DNA sequence: TGTGCCAGCACCGGCACAGATACGCAGTATTTT. This sequence encodes CASTGTDTQYF.

This clone was counted between two and nine times. The chain recombines TRBV19 with TRBJ2-3; weak D call: TRBD2 (7 bases). Trimming stripped 9 bases from V and 5 bases from J, with 18 bases between. The CDR3 loop spans 14 amino acids. Germline V gives CDR1 LNHDA, CDR2 SQIVND (reference sequence). CDR3 coding DNA: TGTGCCAGCTGGGGGGGCCGCCCGGGAGATACGCAGTATTTT. It encodes CASWGGRPGDTQYF.

This clone was picked up a small number of times. V and J are TRBV7-9 and TRBJ2-5; TRBD1 agrees at 7 bases. CDR1 SEHNR and CDR2 FQNEAQ come from the germline V gene (reference sequence). The length of the CDR3 is 16 residues. J gave up 2 bases and V 4 bases, and 10 bases lay outside the gene matches. In DNA form, the CDR3 reads TGTGCCAGCAGCTCACCCGCCGGGACAGCTCAAGAGACCCAGTACTTC. Translated, it gives CASSSPAGTAQETQYF.

This clone was counted between two and nine times. The gene calls are TRBV7-2 and TRBJ1-5, with D possibly being TRBD1 (5 bases). CDR1 SGHTA and CDR2 FQGNSA come from the germline V gene. V was clipped by 2 bases and J by 2 bases, with 7 bases between them. The CDR3 is 14 residues long. CDR3 sequence: CASSLSRGNQPQHF. In DNA form, the CDR3 reads TGTGCCAGCAGCTTAAGCAGGGGCAATCAGCCCCAGCATTTT.

This clone was counted between two and nine times. This chain links TRBV5-1 with TRBJ1-1; 9 nucleotides line up with TRBD1. This CDR3 contains 16 residues. V was pared by 4 bases and J by 1 base, with 8 bases of the junction left unmatched. Germline assignment: CDR1 SGHRS and CDR2 YFSETQ. CDR3 in amino acids: CASSQDRGFRNTEAFF. The CDR3 nucleotides read TGCGCCAGCAGCCAGGACAGGGGTTTTCGGAACACTGAAGCTTTCTTT.

This clone was found a few times. The chain recombines TRBV6-4 with TRBJ1-1, with unresolved D. The germline V gene encodes CDR1 MRHNA and CDR2 SNTAGT. V lost 4 bases to trimming and J lost 2 bases, with 8 bases between them. The CDR3 runs to 13 residues. This CDR3 reads CASSVQPNTEAFF. CDR3 nucleotides: TGTGCCAGCAGTGTACAGCCCAACACTGAAGCTTTCTTT.

This clone appeared a few times. The rearrangement links TRBV6-4 to TRBJ1-6, with no clear D. CDR3 length equals 15 residues. The V gene's germline CDR1 is MRHNA and CDR2 SNTAGT. Trimming cost V 3 bases and J 8 bases, with 14 bases left between them. The CDR3 protein is CASSERVRGDSPLHF. The CDR3 coding sequence is TGTGCCAGCAGTGAGCGTGTAAGAGGCGATTCACCCCTCCACTTT.

This clone appeared a few times. This chain joins TRBV7-6 and TRBJ2-1; TRBD2 agrees at 8 bases. J was trimmed by 11 bases and V by 7 bases; bases with no gene match: 13. Germline CDR1 and CDR2: SGHVS and FNYEAQ. This CDR3 is built from 14 residues. The chain's CDR3 is CASNGGDLGLKQFF. The CDR3 nucleotides are TGTGCCAGCAACGGGGGGGATCTGGGATTGAAGCAGTTCTTC.

This chain connects TRBV19 to TRBJ1-2; D remains ambiguous. CDR1 and CDR2 (germline): LNHDA, SQIVND (reference sequence). There are 12 residues in the CDR3. V was trimmed by 10 bases and J by 5 bases, leaving 14 bases between them. CDR3 loop: CATRRQTYGYTF. The DNA of the CDR3 is TGTGCCACCCGGAGGCAGACGTATGGCTACACCTTC.